The following is a T cell receptor beta chain sequence with its context. Germline CDR1 is SGHRS and CDR2 is YFSETQ. Trimming cost V 4 bases and J 0 bases, with 14 bases left between them. The CDR3 runs to 15 residues. This entry comes from a study of identical twins. TCRdb called the 5' RACE reads again in MiXCR, with one record for every CDR3 protein. The sample yields fewer than 900,000 distinct CDR3 sequences, 15% to 20% seen once. The data also belong to a second study, concerning T cells expressing NK-cell markers. According to that study: The dominant NKG2C+ clonotypes represented about 1.0-8% of CD8+ T cells in more than five donors. Also leading the CD3+CD56-NKG2C+ fraction in a handful of donors were these clonotypes.

The source material was PBMCs. The genes are TRBV5-1 and TRBJ2-7, with a tentative D call TRBD2 (5 bases). This receptor was obtained from a woman aged 18 to 35 in good health. The CDR3 loop is CASSERGPSSYEQYF. The CDR3 nucleotides read TGCGCCAGCAGCGAGAGAGGGCCGAGCTCCTACGAGCAGTACTTC. The full variable domain, its missing parts supplied by reference TRBV5-1 and TRBJ2-7, is KAGVTQTPRYLIKTRGQQVTLSCSPISGHRSVSWYQQTPGQGLQFLFEYFSETQRNKGNFPGRFSGRQFSNSRSEMNVSTLELGDSALYLCASSERGPSSYEQYFGPGTRLTVT.